This TCR beta chain originates from a study of patients and donors after allogeneic stem cell transplantation. The table lists this clonotype with a few counts. Per germline, CDR1 MDHEN and CDR2 SYDVKM. This CDR3 comprises 16 residues. J lost 1 base, V lost 8 bases, and 7 bases had no gene match. A single record per CDR3 protein comes from TCRdb applying MiXCR to the RT-PCR reads. The sample lists about a million distinct CDR3 sequences, 15% to 20% seen once, with around 6% in the top ten. The sequenced material came from blood, either unsorted or a sorted T cell fraction (not recorded which). The chain uses TRBV28 and TRBJ2-3, with 12 bases that match TRBD2. The receptor was derived from a human donor who was either an allogeneic HSCT recipient or a stem cell or donor lymphocyte infusion donor (not recorded which). It is not recorded whose cells these are; they may come from a transplant donor. This chain's CDR3 is CASHKGTSGRTDTQYF. CDR3 in DNA: TGTGCCAGCCATAAAGGGACTAGCGGGCGCACAGATACGCAGTATTTT.